Following are 7 T cell receptor beta chains from one sample sequenced in a study of radiation and T cells in renal cell carcinoma. Measured with immunoSEQ multiplex PCR; TCRdb has only the in-frame clones, and not every one. The sample consists of over 90,000 clones, roughly 82% of them appearing once. The time point was: blood 4 weeks post-SBRT, at nephrectomy. Treatment denoted: 15 Gy SBRT to primary tumor, nephrectomy 4 weeks later. The specimen comprised blood, sampled from a patient whose treatment included radiotherapy and nephrectomy. The receptors shown here come from a man in his fifties or sixties with renal cell carcinoma.

Concerning this clone itself: Other DNA sequences of this sample code for an identical CDR3. The J gene is TRBJ2-7, the V gene TRBV7-9; D gene unclear. The CDR3 contains 11 residues. V was cut by 2 bases and J by 4 bases, with 3 bases left in between. Germline loops: CDR1 SEHNR, CDR2 FQNEAQ (reference sequence). The CDR3 sequence is CASSLQYEQYF. The CDR3 DNA is TGTGCCAGCAGCTTACAATACGAGCAGTACTTC.

CDR3 protein: CASSYLVPYTYEQYF. The CDR3 DNA is TGTGCCAGCAGTTACTTGGTACCATATACCTACGAGCAGTACTTC. V is TRBV6-5 and J is TRBJ2-7, with D unclear. V lost 1 base to trimming and J lost 2 bases, with 12 bases between them. The CDR3 covers 15 residues. The germline CDR1 and CDR2 sequences are MNHEY and SVGAGI.

The gene calls are TRBV5-6 and TRBJ2-4; perhaps TRBD2 as D (5 bases). Trimming cost V 4 bases and J 0 bases, with 8 bases left between them. The CDR3 runs 14 residues. Germline CDR1 reads SGHDT; CDR2 reads YYEEEE. The CDR3 bases are TGTGCCAGCAGCGCCCTAGCAGCCAAAAACATTCAGTACTTC. Encoded protein: CASSALAAKNIQYF. Full variable domain (rest looked up from reference TRBV5-6 and TRBJ2-4): DAGVTQSPTHLIKTRGQQVTLRCSPKSGHDTVSWYQQALGQGPQFIFQYYEEEERQRGNFPDRFSGHQFPNYSSELNVNALLLGDSALYLCASSALAAKNIQYFGAGTRLSVL.

The J gene is TRBJ2-3, the V gene TRBV9; maybe TRBD2 (5 bases). CDR1 is SGDLS, CDR2 YYNGEE, per germline. This CDR3 is built from 16 residues. Deletions cut 0 bases from V and 0 bases from J, with 11 bases between. The CDR3 here is CASSVVGGLSTDTQYF. The CDR3 region has the DNA TGTGCCAGCAGCGTAGTGGGCGGACTGAGCACAGATACGCAGTATTTT.

This rearrangement joins TRBV10-3 to TRBJ2-2, with 8 bases matching TRBD1. CDR1 is ENHRY and CDR2 is SYGVKD in the germline V gene. Trimming removed 5 bases from V and 4 bases from J; junction bases left unmatched: 9. The CDR3 totals 16 residues. The CDR3 region has the DNA TGTGCCATCAGTCCGGTGACAGGGGTGGGCACCGGGGAGCTGTTTTTT. Translation gives CAISPVTGVGTGELFF.

Only a few counts were recorded for this clone. The chain couples TRBV27 to TRBJ1-5; D is uncertain. Germline loops: CDR1 MNHEY, CDR2 SMNVEV (reference sequence). The V end lost 0 bases, the J end lost 6 bases, and 9 bases lay between the germline ends. The length of the CDR3 is 14 residues. In DNA, the CDR3 is TGTGCCAGCAGTTTATCGTGGGTTAGTCAGCCCCAGCATTTT. It encodes CASSLSWVSQPQHF.

The rearrangement links TRBV5-1 to TRBJ1-1; D unclear. The ends were cut back, 3 bases at V and 6 bases at J, with 18 bases in the middle. Germline V gene data show CDR1 as SGHRS and CDR2 as YFSETQ. The CDR3 runs to 15 residues. The CDR3 loop reads CASSSGRSGRAEAFF. The CDR3 nucleotides read TGCGCCAGCAGCTCTGGACGCTCTGGGCGAGCTGAAGCTTTCTTT.